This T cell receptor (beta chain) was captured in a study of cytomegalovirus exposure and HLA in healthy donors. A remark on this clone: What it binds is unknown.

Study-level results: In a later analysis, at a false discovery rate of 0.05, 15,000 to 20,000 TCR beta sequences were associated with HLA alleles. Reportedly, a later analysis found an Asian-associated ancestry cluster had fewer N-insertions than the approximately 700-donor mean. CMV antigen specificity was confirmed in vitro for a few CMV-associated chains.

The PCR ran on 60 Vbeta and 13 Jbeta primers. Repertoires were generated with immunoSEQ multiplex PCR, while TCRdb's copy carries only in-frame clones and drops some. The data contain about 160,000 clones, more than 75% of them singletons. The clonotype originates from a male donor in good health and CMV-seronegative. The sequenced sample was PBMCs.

The CDR3 sequence: CASSVGGRSYEQYF. The CDR3 region has the DNA TGTGCCAGCAGCGTAGGTGGCAGGTCCTACGAGCAGTACTTC. J is TRBJ2-7 and V is TRBV9, with D uncertain. CDR1 and CDR2 from the germline V gene are SGDLS and YYNGEE. The V gene lost 0 bases and the J gene lost 1 base, with 8 bases spanning the gap. The CDR3 covers 14 residues. Using reference TRBV9 and TRBJ2-7 for the parts outside the CDR3, the full variable domain is DSGVTQTPKHLITATGQRVTLRCSPRSGDLSVYWYQQSLDQGLQFLIQYYNGEERAKGNILERFSAQQFPDLHSELNLSSLELGDSALYFCASSVGGRSYEQYFGPGTRLTVT.